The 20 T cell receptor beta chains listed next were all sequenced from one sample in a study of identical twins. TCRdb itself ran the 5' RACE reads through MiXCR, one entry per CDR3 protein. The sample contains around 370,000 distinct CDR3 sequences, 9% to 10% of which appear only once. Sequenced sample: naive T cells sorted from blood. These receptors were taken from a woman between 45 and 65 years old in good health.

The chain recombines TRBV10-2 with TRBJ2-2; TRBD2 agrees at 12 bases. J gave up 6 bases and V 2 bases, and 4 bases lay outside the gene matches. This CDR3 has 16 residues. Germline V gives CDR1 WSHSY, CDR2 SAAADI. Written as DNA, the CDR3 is TGCGCCAGCAGTGAGGGGGGGACTAGCGGGTCCGGGGAGCTGTTTTTT. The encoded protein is CASSEGGTSGSGELFF.

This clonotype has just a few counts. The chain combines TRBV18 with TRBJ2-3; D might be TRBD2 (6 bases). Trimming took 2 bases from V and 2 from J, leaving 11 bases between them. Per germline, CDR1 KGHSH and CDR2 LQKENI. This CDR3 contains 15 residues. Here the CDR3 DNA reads TGTGCCAGCTCACCAATTGGAGGGACCACAGATACGCAGTATTTT. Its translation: CASSPIGGTTDTQYF. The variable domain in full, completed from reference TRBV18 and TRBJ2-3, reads NAGVMQNPRHLVRRRGQEARLRCSPMKGHSHVYWYRQLPEEGLKFMVYLQKENIIDESGMPKERFSAEFPKEGPSILRIQQVVRGDSAAYFCASSPIGGTTDTQYFGPGTRLTVL.

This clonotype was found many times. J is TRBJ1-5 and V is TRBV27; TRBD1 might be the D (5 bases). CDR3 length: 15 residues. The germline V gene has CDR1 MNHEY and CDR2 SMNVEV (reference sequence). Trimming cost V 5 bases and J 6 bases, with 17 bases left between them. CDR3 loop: CASSPRSGVAQPQHF. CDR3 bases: TGTGCCAGCAGTCCCCGGTCGGGGGTAGCTCAGCCCCAGCATTTT.

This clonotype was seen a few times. This CDR3 reads CASGIEKLFF. The CDR3, as DNA: TGCGCCAGCGGTATTGAAAAACTGTTTTTT. The gene calls are TRBV4-1 and TRBJ1-4, with D hard to call. V was pared by 8 bases and J by 7 bases, with 5 bases between. The CDR3 has 10 amino acids. Germline lookup yields CDR1 MGHRA and CDR2 YSYEKL.

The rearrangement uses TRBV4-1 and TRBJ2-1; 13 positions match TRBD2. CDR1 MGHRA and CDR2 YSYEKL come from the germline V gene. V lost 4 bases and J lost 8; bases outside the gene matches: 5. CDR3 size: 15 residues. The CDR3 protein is CASSPLAGGNHEQFF. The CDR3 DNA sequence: TGCGCCAGCAGCCCACTAGCGGGAGGGAACCATGAGCAGTTCTTC.

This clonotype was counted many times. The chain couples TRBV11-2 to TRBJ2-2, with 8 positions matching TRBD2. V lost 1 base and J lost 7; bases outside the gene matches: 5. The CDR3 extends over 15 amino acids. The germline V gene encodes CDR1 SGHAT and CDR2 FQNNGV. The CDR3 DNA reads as TGTGCCAGCAGCTTAGGAGGACTAGCTGGCGGGGAGCTGTTTTTT. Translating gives CASSLGGLAGGELFF.

CDR3 residues: CASSQAGTETYEQYF. For the CDR3, the DNA is TGTGCCAGCAGCCAAGCCGGGACAGAGACCTACGAGCAGTACTTC. The rearrangement uses TRBV4-2 and TRBJ2-7; 7 bases fit TRBD1. This CDR3 is built from 15 residues. Per the germline V gene, CDR1 is LGHNA and CDR2 is YNFKEQ. V trimming: 1 base; J trimming: 2 bases; junction bases outside the gene matches: 5.

The CDR3 loop reads CAWSSGQDEQYV. The CDR3 DNA reads TGTGCCTGGAGTTCCGGACAGGACGAGCAGTACGTC. The chain recombines TRBV30 with TRBJ2-7, with 7 bases lining up with TRBD1. Germline CDR1 GTSNPN, CDR2 SVGIG (reference sequence). V lost 2 bases, J lost 5 bases, and 3 bases stayed unmatched. This CDR3 has 12 residues.

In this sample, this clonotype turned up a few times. The CDR3 loop reads CASSLTQGREQYF. The CDR3 region has the DNA TGTGCCAGCAGTTTAACGCAGGGGCGCGAGCAGTACTTC. The V call is TRBV28, the J call TRBJ2-7; D perhaps matches TRBD1 (6 bases). The germline V gene has CDR1 MDHEN and CDR2 SYDVKM. The CDR3 has 13 amino acids. V gave up 2 bases and J gave up 6 bases, with 11 bases separating them. Full variable domain (remainder filled in from reference TRBV28 and TRBJ2-7): DVKVTQSSRYLVKRTGEKVFLECVQDMDHENMFWYRQDPGLGLRLIYFSYDVKMKEKGDIPEGYSVSREKKERFSLILESASTNQTSMYLCASSLTQGREQYFGPGTRLTVT.

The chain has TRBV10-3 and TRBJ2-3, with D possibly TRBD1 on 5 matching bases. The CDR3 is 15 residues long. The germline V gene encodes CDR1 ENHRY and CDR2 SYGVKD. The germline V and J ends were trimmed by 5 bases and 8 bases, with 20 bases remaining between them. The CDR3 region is CAISPPEGVLGTQYF. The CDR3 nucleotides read TGTGCCATCAGTCCCCCCGAAGGGGTTTTGGGTACGCAGTATTTT.

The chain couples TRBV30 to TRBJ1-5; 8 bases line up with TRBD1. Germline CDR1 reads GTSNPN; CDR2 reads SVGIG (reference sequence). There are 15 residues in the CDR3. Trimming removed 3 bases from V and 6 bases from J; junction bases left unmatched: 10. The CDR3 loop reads CAWSPRGTGFQPQHF. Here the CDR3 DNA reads TGTGCCTGGAGCCCTCGAGGGACAGGTTTTCAGCCCCAGCATTTT.

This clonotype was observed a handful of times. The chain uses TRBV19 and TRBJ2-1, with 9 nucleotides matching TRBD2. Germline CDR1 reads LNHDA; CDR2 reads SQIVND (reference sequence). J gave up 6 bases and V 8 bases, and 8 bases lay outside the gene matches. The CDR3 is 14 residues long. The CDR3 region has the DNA TGTGCCAGTGGGGCACTAGCGGGCCTCAATGAGCAGTTCTTC. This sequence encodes CASGALAGLNEQFF. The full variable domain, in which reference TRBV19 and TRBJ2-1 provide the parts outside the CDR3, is DGGITQSPKYLFRKEGQNVTLSCEQNLNHDAMYWYRQDPGQGLRLIYYSQIVNDFQKGDIAEGYSVSREKKESFPLTVTSAQKNPTAFYLCASGALAGLNEQFFGPGTRLTVL.

The CDR3 reads CAAKRELQSISYNEQFF. CDR3 nucleotide sequence: TGTGCCGCCAAGCGGGAGCTACAATCCATTTCCTACAATGAGCAGTTCTTC. This rearrangement joins TRBV10-3 to TRBJ2-1, with 8 bases aligning to TRBD2. After removal of 11 bases from V and 1 base from J, the junction contained 16 bases not matched to a gene. The germline V gene has CDR1 ENHRY and CDR2 SYGVKD. CDR3 length: 17 residues.

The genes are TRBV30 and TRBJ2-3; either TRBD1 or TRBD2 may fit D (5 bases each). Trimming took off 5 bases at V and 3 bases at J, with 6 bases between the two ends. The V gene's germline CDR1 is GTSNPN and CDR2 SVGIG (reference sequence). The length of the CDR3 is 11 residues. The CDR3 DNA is TGTGCCTGGGGGGGTACAGATACGCAGTATTTT. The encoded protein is CAWGGTDTQYF.

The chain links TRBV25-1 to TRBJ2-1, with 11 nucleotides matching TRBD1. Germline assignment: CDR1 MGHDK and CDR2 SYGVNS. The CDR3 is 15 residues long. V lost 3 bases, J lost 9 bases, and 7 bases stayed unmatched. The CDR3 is CASSDGQGAYFEQFF. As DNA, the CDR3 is TGTGCCAGCAGTGACGGACAGGGGGCTTACTTTGAGCAGTTCTTC.

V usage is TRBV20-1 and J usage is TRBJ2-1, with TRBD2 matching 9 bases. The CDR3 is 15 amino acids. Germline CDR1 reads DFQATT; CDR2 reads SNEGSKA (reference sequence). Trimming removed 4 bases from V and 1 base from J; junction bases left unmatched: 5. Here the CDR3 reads CSATIAGDSYNEQFF. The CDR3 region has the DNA TGCAGTGCTACTATAGCGGGAGATTCCTACAATGAGCAGTTCTTC.

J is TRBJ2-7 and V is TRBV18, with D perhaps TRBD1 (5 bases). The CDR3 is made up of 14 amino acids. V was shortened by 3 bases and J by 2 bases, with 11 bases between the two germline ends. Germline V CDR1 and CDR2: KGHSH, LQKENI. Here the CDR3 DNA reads TGTGCCAGCTCACCCACAGGAACCCCCTACGAGCAGTACTTC. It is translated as CASSPTGTPYEQYF.

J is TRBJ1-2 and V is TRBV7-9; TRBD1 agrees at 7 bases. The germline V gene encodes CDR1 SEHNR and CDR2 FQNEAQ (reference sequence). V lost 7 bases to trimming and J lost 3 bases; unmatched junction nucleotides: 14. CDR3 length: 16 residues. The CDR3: CASNPTTGAIDYGYTF. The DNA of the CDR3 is TGTGCCAGCAATCCGACAACAGGGGCGATCGACTATGGCTACACCTTC.

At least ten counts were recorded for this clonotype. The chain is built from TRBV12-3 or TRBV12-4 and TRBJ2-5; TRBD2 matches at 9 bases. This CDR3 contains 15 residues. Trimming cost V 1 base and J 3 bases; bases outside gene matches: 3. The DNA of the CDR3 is TGTGCCAGCAGTTTAGTAGCGGGAGCGGAAGAGACCCAGTACTTC. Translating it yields CASSLVAGAEETQYF.

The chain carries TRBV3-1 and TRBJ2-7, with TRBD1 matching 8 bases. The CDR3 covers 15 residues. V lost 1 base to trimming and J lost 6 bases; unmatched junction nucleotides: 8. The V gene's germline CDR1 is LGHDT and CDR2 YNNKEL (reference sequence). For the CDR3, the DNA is TGTGCCAGCAGCCAAGGTTCCTCGGACAGGGCCGAGCAGTACTTC. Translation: CASSQGSSDRAEQYF.